Listed here are 12 T cell receptor beta chains from one sample, sequenced in a study of T cells in Graves' hyperthyroidism and ophthalmopathy. TCR beta CDR3 regions were amplified from RNA. The HTBI primer set was used in a first-round RT-PCR of the TCR CDR3. TCRdb independently ran MiXCR on the multiplex PCR reads; one entry per CDR3 protein. The sample yields around 250,000 distinct CDR3 sequences, 14% to 15% seen once. Sample: blood. Receptor source: a woman in her 40s with Graves' hyperthyroidism that later progressed to Graves' ophthalmopathy.

The table lists this clonotype with many counts. The chain recombines TRBV11-1 with TRBJ2-2; no clear D. Trimming stripped 5 bases from V and 3 bases from J, with 7 bases between. Germline V gives CDR1 SGHAT, CDR2 FQDESV (reference sequence). This CDR3 comprises 13 residues. CDR3: CASSNIDTGELFF. In DNA form, the CDR3 reads TGTGCCAGCAGCAACATTGACACCGGGGAGCTGTTTTTT.

The V and J genes are TRBV7-9 and TRBJ1-5; D not resolved. The V end lost 5 bases, the J end lost 2 bases, and 13 bases lay between the germline ends. Per germline, CDR1 SEHNR and CDR2 FQNEAQ (reference sequence). CDR3 length: 15 amino acids. The CDR3 DNA reads TGTGCCAGCAGCCCCTTACGGGTTGGCAATCAGCCCCAGCATTTT. As protein: CASSPLRVGNQPQHF.

In its sample, this clonotype was seen many times. This sequence joins TRBV30 and TRBJ1-2; D is ambiguous. Germline loops: CDR1 GTSNPN, CDR2 SVGIG (reference sequence). V was clipped by 3 bases and J by 8 bases, with 16 bases between them. This CDR3 is built from 13 residues. CDR3 nucleotide sequence: TGTGCCTGGAGCCCTACAGCGGATCTAGGCTACACCTTC. Amino acid sequence: CAWSPTADLGYTF.

The table lists this clonotype with a few counts. V is TRBV10-2 and J is TRBJ2-2; 12 positions match TRBD2. The CDR3 runs 14 residues. Germline loops: CDR1 WSHSY, CDR2 SAAADI. Losses at the gene ends were 6 bases for V and 6 bases for J; bases not matched to a gene: 2. The CDR3 nucleotides read TGCGCCAGCAGGCTAGCGGGAGGGCCCGGGGAGCTGTTTTTT. Translating it yields CASRLAGGPGELFF.

This clonotype was counted at least ten times. The junction and the germline gene differ at one end; a read error may be behind it. V usage is TRBV6-2 or TRBV6-3 and J usage is TRBJ2-5, with a possible D match to TRBD2 (6 bases). The V gene's germline CDR1 is MNHEY and CDR2 SVGEGT. The CDR3 spans 14 residues. The chain's CDR3 is CASSHRDSQEAQYF. The CDR3 bases are TGTGCCAGCAGTCACCGGGACTCACAAGAGGCCCAGTACTTC.

This clonotype came up many times. V and J are TRBV28 and TRBJ2-1; the match to TRBD2 covers 9 bases. The CDR3 covers 19 residues. After removal of 5 bases from V and 0 bases from J, the junction contained 14 bases not matched to a gene. Germline V lookup: CDR1 MDHEN, CDR2 SYDVKM. CDR3: CASSHRFSQREVSYNEQFF. CDR3 nucleotide sequence: TGTGCCAGCAGTCACCGATTCTCCCAGCGGGAGGTCTCCTACAATGAGCAGTTCTTC.

This clonotype came up many times. V gene TRBV12-3 or TRBV12-4 combines with J gene TRBJ1-5, with no clear D. The V end lost 4 bases, the J end lost 6 bases, and 10 bases lay between the germline ends. The CDR3 totals 13 residues. CDR3 sequence: CASSSASLQPQHF. The CDR3 bases are TGTGCCAGCAGTTCAGCTAGTCTTCAGCCCCAGCATTTT.

This clonotype was seen at least ten times. This chain uses TRBV6-1 with TRBJ1-1; no clear D. CDR3 length: 13 amino acids. Trimming removed 8 bases from V and 10 bases from J, with 20 bases in between. CDR1 is MNHNS, CDR2 SASEGT, per germline. The CDR3 region has the DNA TGTGCCAGCTGGCTTAATCTGGGGAAAAGAGCTTTCTTT. It encodes CASWLNLGKRAFF.

At least ten counts were recorded for this clonotype. A junction end diverges from the germline sequence, so it may reflect a read error. V and J are TRBV28 and TRBJ2-3; 7 nucleotides agree with TRBD2. From germline, CDR1 is MDHEN and CDR2 SYDVKM. The CDR3 contains 16 residues. The CDR3 protein is CASSSPRGSGTYTQYF. As DNA, the CDR3 is TGTGCCAGCAGTTCTCCACGCGGGAGTGGCACATATACGCAGTATTTT.

The table lists this clonotype with many counts. The chain couples TRBV20-1 to TRBJ1-1; no reliable D call. Germline V gene lookup returns CDR1 DFQATT and CDR2 SNEGSKA (reference sequence). The CDR3 runs 11 residues. V shed 8 bases and J shed 0 bases, with 7 bases lying between them. Written as DNA, the CDR3 is TGCAGTCTCCTGTTGAACACTGAAGCTTTCTTT. This gives the protein CSLLLNTEAFF.

This clonotype was seen many times. This chain connects TRBV20-1 to TRBJ1-1; the D gene is possibly TRBD1 (6 bases). Germline CDR1 is DFQATT and CDR2 is SNEGSKA (reference sequence). V lost 2 bases and J lost 3, with 7 bases in between. The CDR3 runs 12 residues. In DNA form, the CDR3 reads TGCAGTGCTAGAAGGGGGTACACTGAAGCTTTCTTT. It specifies CSARRGYTEAFF.

This clonotype was detected many times. The chain couples TRBV6-5 to TRBJ2-2; a possible D gene is TRBD1 (6 bases). This CDR3 is built from 17 residues. Germline V gene sequence: CDR1 MNHEY, CDR2 SVGAGI. With 0 bases removed from V and 2 bases from J, the gap between germline ends came to 13 bases. CDR3 sequence (DNA): TGTGCCAGCAGTTACTCCCCGGGACACCTTAACACCGGGGAGCTGTTTTTT. Protein sequence: CASSYSPGHLNTGELFF.